The present TCR beta chain was sequenced within a study of shared clonotypes between healthy human individuals. V lost 5 bases to trimming and J lost 5 bases; unmatched junction nucleotides: 4. Germline CDR1 and CDR2: GTSNPN and SVGIG (reference sequence). The CDR3 extends over 13 amino acids. Some 28,000 T cell genomes (around 190 ng DNA) went into each sorted-subset replicate. Profiled with immunoSEQ multiplex PCR; TCRdb holds only in-frame clones, not every one. The sample lists 2.5 million or so clones, just over 90% seen once, with around 0.14% in the top ten. V gene TRBV30 combines with J gene TRBJ1-5; 9 bases are shared with TRBD1. The sequenced material came from naive CD4+ T cells sorted from blood. Noted subset: CD45RA+ positively selected. The source is a man between 18 and 35 years old in good health. CDR3 DNA sequence: TGTGCCTGGCGGGACAGGGACGATCAGCCCCAGCATTTT. This sequence encodes CAWRDRDDQPQHF.